A selection of T cell receptor beta chains follows, all from one sample in a study of metastatic and nonmetastatic thyroid tumors. MiXCR reprocessed the PCR reads for TCRdb. The table lists approximately 58,000 clones, 20% of them singletons. The sequenced material came from blood. Source of these receptors: a female donor with papillary thyroid cancer or a benign thyroid nodule (not recorded which). Some clones in this sample may be carry-over from other donors' samples. CDR3s include the opening cysteine and the closing phenylalanine or tryptophan. D genes are given only for firm matches.

TRBV20-1,TRBD2,TRBJ2-7,21,CSAGGRRGLAGGFRIYDEQYF
TRBV6-1,-,TRBJ1-2,14,CASSERGDSTGYTF
TRBV18,TRBD2,TRBJ2-7,15,CASSPGQGGAYEQYF
TRBV6-2/TRBV6-3,-,TRBJ1-5,15,CARSYAMTVVKPQHF
TRBV28,-,TRBJ1-5,14,CASSYGRDNQPQHF
TRBV30,-,TRBJ1-2,16,CAYWTTQRLLSDGYTF
TRBV2,-,TRBJ2-5,17,CASSAPGARNSSETQYF
TRBV7-9,-,TRBJ1-2,15,CASSLDRQGIQGYTF
TRBV9,TRBD1,TRBJ1-2,14,CASSAGQGSYGYTF
TRBV30,TRBD1,TRBJ1-1,13,CASDRGADTEAFF
TRBV5-1,-,TRBJ1-6,16,CASSPDGGSYNSHIHF
TRBV7-6,-,TRBJ1-3,14,CASSSTSSGNTIYF
TRBV20-1,TRBD1,TRBJ2-1,15,CSARDRPGALYEQFF
TRBV11-2,TRBD2,TRBJ2-7,19,CASSYIRTSGLSRVYEQYF
TRBV28,-,TRBJ1-6,15,CASRDTTGFNSPLHF
TRBV11-2,-,TRBJ1-5,13,CASSLAHNQPQHF